This T cell receptor beta chain was observed in a study of T cells in Graves' hyperthyroidism and ophthalmopathy. General study points: Blood also carried most thyroid clonotypes expanded above 0.001. The model made its ophthalmopathy prediction, and onset followed a median approximately 6.5 months later.

CDR3 length: 14 residues. Trimming cost V 3 bases and J 4 bases, with 12 bases left between them. The authors deemed Graves' hyperthyroidism stable absent ophthalmopathy progression within 18 months. Fresh peripheral blood, approximately 9.6 ml, yielded the PBMCs. RNA transcripts were the template for amplifying TCR beta CDR3 regions. The HTBI primer set drove a first-round RT-PCR of the TCR CDR3. TCRdb re-called the multiplex PCR reads with MiXCR, one entry per CDR3 protein. Of around 720,000 distinct CDR3 sequences listed, about 35% are singletons. As for this clonotype: Its target is unknown.

The genes are TRBV12-3 or TRBV12-4 and TRBJ1-1, with a weak D call TRBD1 (5 bases). The sequenced sample consisted of blood. The TCR sequence derives from a woman in her forties with Graves' hyperthyroidism. In DNA form, the CDR3 reads TGTGCCAGCAGTTTCCAGGGAGTAAGCACTGAAGCTTTCTTT. Residues: CASSFQGVSTEAFF.